These T cell receptor beta chains were read from a single sample in a study of identical twins. TCRdb used MiXCR to reprocess the 5' RACE reads, holding one entry per CDR3 protein. The sample lists about 520,000 distinct CDR3 sequences, approximately 22% occurring once. The same specimen was also included in a second study, on T cells expressing NK-cell markers.

The sequenced material came from CD4+ T cells sorted from blood. These receptors originate from a woman younger than 30 in good health. CDR3s include the opening cysteine and the closing phenylalanine or tryptophan. Fields, in order: V gene, J gene, D gene, clone size, CDR3 DNA, CDR3 protein. The D gene is left open where the match is weak. Only some rows state a clone size, as once, few, many or a class for expanded clones.

V gene: TRBV6-5; J gene: TRBJ2-5; D gene: TRBD2; clone size: .; CDR3 DNA: TGTGCCAGCAGTTACCCCGGGGGAGGGGAGACCCAGTACTTC; CDR3 protein: CASSYPGGGETQYF
V gene: TRBV28; J gene: TRBJ1-3; D gene: TRBD1; clone size: .; CDR3 DNA: TGTGCCAGCAGTACCGGGACAGCCATTGGAAACACCATATATTTT; CDR3 protein: CASSTGTAIGNTIYF
V gene: TRBV6-1; J gene: TRBJ2-7; D gene: .; clone size: few; CDR3 DNA: TGTGCCAGCAGTGAATCAGGCGCCACCTACGAGCAGTACTTC; CDR3 protein: CASSESGATYEQYF
V gene: TRBV5-1; J gene: TRBJ1-3; D gene: .; clone size: .; CDR3 DNA: TGCGCCAGCAGTATGGGGGACCTATCTGGAAACACCATATATTTT; CDR3 protein: CASSMGDLSGNTIYF
V gene: TRBV11-3; J gene: TRBJ1-1; D gene: .; clone size: .; CDR3 DNA: TGTGCCAGCATCAAGGTGGGAAGCACTGAAGCTTTCTTT; CDR3 protein: CASIKVGSTEAFF
V gene: TRBV12-3/TRBV12-4; J gene: TRBJ1-5; D gene: .; clone size: .; CDR3 DNA: TGTGCCAGCAGTTACGGGACCACCTTTAAGCAGCCCCAGCATTTT; CDR3 protein: CASSYGTTFKQPQHF
V gene: TRBV20-1; J gene: TRBJ2-1; D gene: .; clone size: many; CDR3 DNA: TGCAGTGCTAGGGGAGCAAGGGTTGAGCAGTTCTTC; CDR3 protein: CSARGARVEQFF
V gene: TRBV7-9; J gene: TRBJ1-6; D gene: TRBD1; clone size: .; CDR3 DNA: TGTGCCAGCAGCCGGAGGGACAGGGGGCGGACACCCCTCCACTTT; CDR3 protein: CASSRRDRGRTPLHF
V gene: TRBV29-1; J gene: TRBJ1-2; D gene: .; clone size: few; CDR3 DNA: TGCAGCGGGGGCGGATCTAACTATGGCTACACCTTC; CDR3 protein: CSGGGSNYGYTF
V gene: TRBV5-6; J gene: TRBJ1-1; D gene: .; clone size: few; CDR3 DNA: TGTGCCAGCAGCTTGGGGGCGGGGAGCACTGAAGCTTTCTTT; CDR3 protein: CASSLGAGSTEAFF
V gene: TRBV4-2; J gene: TRBJ2-7; D gene: .; clone size: few; CDR3 DNA: TGTGCCAGCAGCCAAAGGCAGCAAAACTACGAGCAGTACTTC; CDR3 protein: CASSQRQQNYEQYF
V gene: TRBV6-5; J gene: TRBJ2-7; D gene: TRBD2; clone size: many; CDR3 DNA: TGTGCCAGCAGTTTCCGGACTAGCGGCGGCGAGCAGTACTTC; CDR3 protein: CASSFRTSGGEQYF
V gene: TRBV7-8; J gene: TRBJ2-7; D gene: .; clone size: .; CDR3 DNA: TGTGCCAGCAGCTTAGCGGGAGTGAGGTACGAGCAGTACTTC; CDR3 protein: CASSLAGVRYEQYF
V gene: TRBV9; J gene: TRBJ2-7; D gene: TRBD2; clone size: few; CDR3 DNA: TGTGCCAGCAGCGTTACTAGCGGGGAACCCTACGAGCAGTACTTC; CDR3 protein: CASSVTSGEPYEQYF
V gene: TRBV7-9; J gene: TRBJ1-1; D gene: .; clone size: many; CDR3 DNA: TGTGCCAGCAGCCCGCTGACACTCATGAGGACTGAAGCTTTCTTT; CDR3 protein: CASSPLTLMRTEAFF
V gene: TRBV20-1; J gene: TRBJ2-1; D gene: .; clone size: .; CDR3 DNA: TGCAGTGCTGCTAGGCTAGATGGGGGTGGGTCCTACAATGAGCAGTTCTTC; CDR3 protein: CSAARLDGGGSYNEQFF
V gene: TRBV12-3/TRBV12-4; J gene: TRBJ1-5; D gene: TRBD1; clone size: many; CDR3 DNA: TGTGCCAGCACCCAACAGGGGAATCAGCCCCAGCATTTT; CDR3 protein: CASTQQGNQPQHF
V gene: TRBV7-2; J gene: TRBJ2-3; D gene: .; clone size: .; CDR3 DNA: TGTGCCAGCAGCTTCGCGCTACATACGCAGTATTTT; CDR3 protein: CASSFALHTQYF
V gene: TRBV6-2/TRBV6-3; J gene: TRBJ1-1; D gene: TRBD1; clone size: few; CDR3 DNA: TGTGCCAGCAGAAATCGGACAGGGAACTTGAACACTGAAGCTTTCTTT; CDR3 protein: CASRNRTGNLNTEAFF
V gene: TRBV7-2; J gene: TRBJ2-5; D gene: TRBD2; clone size: .; CDR3 DNA: TGTGCCAGCAGCTTCCGGGAGGGAAAGGGGACCCAGTACTTC; CDR3 protein: CASSFREGKGTQYF
V gene: TRBV12-3/TRBV12-4; J gene: TRBJ1-6; D gene: .; clone size: .; CDR3 DNA: TGTGCCAGCAGTGCTAATTCACCCCTCCACTTT; CDR3 protein: CASSANSPLHF
V gene: TRBV4-3; J gene: TRBJ2-1; D gene: TRBD2; clone size: few; CDR3 DNA: TGCGCCAGCAGCCCGCGAGGGACTAGAGACAATGAGCAGTTCTTC; CDR3 protein: CASSPRGTRDNEQFF
V gene: TRBV15; J gene: TRBJ2-2; D gene: TRBD2; clone size: few; CDR3 DNA: TGTGCCACCAGAGATGGTCCACTAGCGGGGGGCGGCGAGCTGTTTTTT; CDR3 protein: CATRDGPLAGGGELFF
V gene: TRBV20-1; J gene: TRBJ1-1; D gene: .; clone size: few; CDR3 DNA: TGCAGTGCCCGTGGCCAGGGTGCGTACACTGAAGCTTTCTTT; CDR3 protein: CSARGQGAYTEAFF
V gene: TRBV20-1; J gene: TRBJ2-7; D gene: .; clone size: few; CDR3 DNA: TGCAGTGCTAGCGGAAAGGGGCTCTACGAGCAGTACTTC; CDR3 protein: CSASGKGLYEQYF
V gene: TRBV6-5; J gene: TRBJ1-5; D gene: .; clone size: .; CDR3 DNA: TGTGCCAGCAGTTACTCGAATCTTTCCCCCTATCAGCCCCAGCATTTT; CDR3 protein: CASSYSNLSPYQPQHF
V gene: TRBV20-1; J gene: TRBJ2-3; D gene: .; clone size: .; CDR3 DNA: TGCAGTGCAGATACAGAGGAACGGTTCACAGATACGCAGTATTTT; CDR3 protein: CSADTEERFTDTQYF